This T cell receptor (beta chain) was retrieved from a study of patients and donors after allogeneic stem cell transplantation. In TCRdb, the RT-PCR reads were re-called with MiXCR into one record per CDR3 protein. The sample yields some 960,000 distinct CDR3 sequences, around 17% seen once. CDR1 and CDR2 (germline): SEHNR, FQNEAQ (reference sequence). The ends were cut back, 5 bases at V and 9 bases at J, with 17 bases in the middle. The CDR3 extends over 14 amino acids. Sequences were obtained from blood, either unsorted or a sorted T cell fraction (not recorded which). The sequence was collected from a human donor who was either an allogeneic HSCT recipient or a stem cell or donor lymphocyte infusion donor (not recorded which). It is not recorded whose cells these are; they may come from a transplant donor. The chain uses TRBV7-9 and TRBJ1-5; tentative D call: TRBD1 (6 bases). The CDR3 DNA sequence: TGTGCCAGCAGCGGCCGGGGACCCAGGGGGCCCCAGCATTTT. Amino acids: CASSGRGPRGPQHF.